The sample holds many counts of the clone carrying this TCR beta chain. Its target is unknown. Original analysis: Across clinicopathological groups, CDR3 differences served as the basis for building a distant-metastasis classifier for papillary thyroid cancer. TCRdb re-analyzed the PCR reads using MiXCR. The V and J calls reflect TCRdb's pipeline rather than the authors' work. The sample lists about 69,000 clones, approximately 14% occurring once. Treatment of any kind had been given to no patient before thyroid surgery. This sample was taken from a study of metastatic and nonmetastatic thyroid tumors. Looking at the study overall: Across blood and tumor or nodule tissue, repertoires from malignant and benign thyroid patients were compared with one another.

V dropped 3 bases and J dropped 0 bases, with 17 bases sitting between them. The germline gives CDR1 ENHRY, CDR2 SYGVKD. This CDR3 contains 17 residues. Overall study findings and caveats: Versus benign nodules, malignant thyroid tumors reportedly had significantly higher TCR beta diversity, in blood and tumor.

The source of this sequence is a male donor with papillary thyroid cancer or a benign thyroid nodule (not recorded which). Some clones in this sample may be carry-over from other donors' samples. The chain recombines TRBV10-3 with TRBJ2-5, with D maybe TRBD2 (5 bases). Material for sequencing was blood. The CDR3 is CAISELNGEMYQETQYF. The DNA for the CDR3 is TGTGCCATCAGTGAACTCAATGGGGAGATGTACCAAGAGACCCAGTACTTC.